Shown below are 7 T cell receptor beta chains from a single sample sequenced in a study of T cell repertoires in cytomegalovirus infection. MiXCR, applied by TCRdb to the reads, yields one record per CDR3 protein. The table has hundreds of thousands of distinct CDR3 sequences, approximately 8.9% seen once. Sequencing was carried out using PBMCs. The receptor set was obtained from a human donor in good health (CMV status not recorded). Some clones in this sample may be carry-over from other donors' samples.

J is TRBJ2-7 and V is TRBV7-2; 7 positions agree with TRBD2. Looked up from germline, CDR1 is SGHTA and CDR2 is FQGNSA. Trimming cost V 0 bases and J 7 bases; bases outside gene matches: 12. This CDR3 is built from 16 residues. CDR3 region: CASSLAGGGGGGEQYV. The CDR3 coding sequence is TGTGCCAGCAGCTTAGCGGGGGGGGGGGGGGGGGGGGAGCAGTACGTC.

This clonotype was found many times. The chain uses TRBV7-9 and TRBJ1-2; TRBD1 aligns across 12 bases. J lost 4 bases, V lost 5 bases, and 8 bases had no gene match. This CDR3 has 16 amino acids. Germline values: CDR1 SEHNR, CDR2 FQNEAQ (reference sequence). Here the CDR3 reads CASSQGTGGAGYGYTF. The CDR3, as DNA: TGTGCCAGCAGCCAAGGGACAGGGGGCGCCGGCTATGGCTACACCTTC.

In this sample, this clonotype turned up many times. This rearrangement joins TRBV20-1 to TRBJ1-1; a possible D gene is TRBD1 (5 bases). This CDR3 has 12 amino acids. Germline V gene lookup returns CDR1 DFQATT and CDR2 SNEGSKA (reference sequence). Trimming stripped 4 bases from V and 11 bases from J, with 17 bases between. The CDR3 DNA reads as TGCAGTGCTACCAGGGCCGGCACGAATGCTTTCTTT. Protein: CSATRAGTNAFF.

This clonotype was counted at least ten times. The chain employs TRBV10-3 and TRBJ2-7; 11 nucleotides align to TRBD2. The CDR3 is 12 residues long. J was trimmed by 12 bases and V by 9 bases; bases with no gene match: 10. Per the germline V gene, CDR1 is ENHRY and CDR2 is SYGVKD. CDR3 nucleotides: TGTGCCATTGGCTCCACTAGCGGGGGACCGTACTTC. Translation gives CAIGSTSGGPYF.

This clonotype showed up many times. The gene calls are TRBV7-9 and TRBJ1-1; TRBD1 matches at 10 bases. CDR1 and CDR2 (germline): SEHNR, FQNEAQ (reference sequence). V dropped 2 bases and J dropped 5; count of bases not matched to a gene: 5. The CDR3 covers 15 residues. This CDR3 reads CASSLPTGGGTEAFF. In DNA form, the CDR3 reads TGTGCCAGCAGCTTACCGACAGGGGGCGGGACTGAAGCTTTCTTT. Variable domain in full (rest from reference TRBV7-9 and TRBJ1-1): DTGVSQNPRHKITKRGQNVTFRCDPISEHNRLYWYRQTLGQGPEFLTYFQNEAQLEKSRLLSDRFSAERPKGSFSTLEIQRTEQGDSAMYLCASSLPTGGGTEAFFGQGTRLTVV.

This clonotype was counted at least ten times. The rearrangement joins TRBV14 to TRBJ2-2, with no clear D. V dropped 2 bases and J dropped 5 bases, with 9 bases sitting between them. The germline gives CDR1 SGHDN, CDR2 FVKESK. CDR3 length: 14 amino acids. The CDR3 spells CASSQILLTGELFF. CDR3 in DNA: TGTGCCAGCAGCCAAATTCTGTTAACCGGGGAGCTGTTTTTT.

In its sample, this clonotype was seen many times. The chain combines TRBV5-1 with TRBJ2-1, with 7 bases lining up with TRBD1. The V gene end was trimmed by 2 bases and the J gene end by 0 bases; junction bases not matched to a gene: 2. The length of the CDR3 is 15 residues. Germline CDR1 and CDR2: SGHRS and YFSETQ. The DNA for the CDR3 is TGCGCCAGCAGCTTAGGGACAGACTCCTACAATGAGCAGTTCTTC. Its translation is CASSLGTDSYNEQFF.